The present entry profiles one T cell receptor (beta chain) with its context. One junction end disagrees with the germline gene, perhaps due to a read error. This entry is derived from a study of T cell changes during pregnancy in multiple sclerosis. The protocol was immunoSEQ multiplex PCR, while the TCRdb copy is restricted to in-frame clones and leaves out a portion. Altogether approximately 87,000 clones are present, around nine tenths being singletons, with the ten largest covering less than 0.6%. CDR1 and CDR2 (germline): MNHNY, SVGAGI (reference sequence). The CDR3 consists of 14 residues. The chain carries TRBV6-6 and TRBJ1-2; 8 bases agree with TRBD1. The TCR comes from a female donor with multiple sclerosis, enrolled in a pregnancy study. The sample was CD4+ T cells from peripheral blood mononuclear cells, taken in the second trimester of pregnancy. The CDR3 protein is CASSYNSPGQDQHF. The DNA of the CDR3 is TGTGCCAGCAGTTACAATTCTCCGGGACAGGACCAACACTTC.